The TCR beta chain under discussion was sequenced for a study of T cell responses to AZD1222 COVID-19 vaccine. Study outcomes and limitations: The reported proportion of spike-specific TCRs targeting unmutated variant regions was nearly half. Repertoires were collected only later (after the peak T cell response had occurred). Spike-specific TCR breadth and depth went up after people got two AZD1222 doses. The CD4 TCRs associated with vaccination extended across spike and predominated at 160-218 and 743-854.

This table comes from immunoSEQ multiplex PCR, and its TCRdb copy is limited to in-frame clones, with some not included. The sample has approximately 170,000 clones, about 86% seen once; the top ten hold 11%. Worth noting for this clone: Its antigen is not known.

CDR3 size: 15 residues. V is TRBV21-1 and J is TRBJ2-6; the D call in the table, TRBD2, was not verified against the DNA. TRBV21-1 is a documented pseudogene. The TCR was taken from an adult who received the AZD1222 COVID-19 vaccine. The sample was peripheral blood, taken 28 days after the second AZD1222 dose. This CDR3 is CAVKRGGPGANVLTF. The CDR3 nucleotides read TGTGCCGTAAAACGGGGGGGGCCTGGGGCCAACGTCCTGACTTTC.